This T cell receptor (beta chain) derives from a study of cytomegalovirus exposure and HLA in healthy donors. General study points: In a later analysis, TCR beta V- and J-gene trimming showed a link to a missense DCLRE1C variant. When analyzed later, the rates of TCR association showed variation by HLA locus, with DRB1 the most and HLA-C the fewest. Investigators reported approximately 150 TCR beta chains as tied to cytomegalovirus.

Comments on this clone: The antigen is unknown.

A multiplex PCR was run with 60 Vbeta primers and 13 Jbeta primers. Data came from immunoSEQ multiplex PCR; TCRdb stores just in-frame clones and leaves some out. The data hold approximately 150,000 clones, with approximately 80% observed a single time. The sequencing sample was made of PBMCs. This sequence was found in a man aged 25-45 years in good health and CMV-seropositive.

The CDR3 nucleotides are TGTGCCAGCAGCGTACTAGCGGGGGACAATGAGCAGTTCTTC. Its translation is CASSVLAGDNEQFF. The rearrangement uses TRBV9 and TRBJ2-1, with 10 bases aligning to TRBD2. V shed 1 base, J shed 5 bases, and the junction held 0 bases outside the gene matches. CDR1 is SGDLS, CDR2 YYNGEE, per germline. The CDR3 runs 14 residues.